The rows below give T cell receptor beta chains drawn from one sample of a study of blood T cell repertoires in COVID-19. The assay was immunoSEQ multiplex PCR, and TCRdb's table has in-frame clones only and misses some. Among hundreds of thousands of clones, roughly nine tenths were seen once, and the ten largest hold 3%. Sample: PBMCs or T cells enriched from blood (not recorded which). These TCRs come from a woman aged 50 to 60 who had recovered from COVID-19. CDR3s include the opening cysteine and the closing phenylalanine or tryptophan. D genes are given only for firm matches. The listing skips clone size in some rows; elsewhere it reads once, few, many or a size class.

size | J | D | V | length | CDR3 | DNA
NA | TRBJ2-3 | TRBD2 | TRBV7-3 | 16 | CASSLKLAGGADTQYF | TGTGCCAGCAGCTTGAAACTAGCGGGAGGGGCAGATACGCAGTATTTT
NA | TRBJ1-2 | NA | TRBV19 | 13 | CASSTTQRRGYTF | TGTGCCAGTAGCACCACCCAGCGTAGGGGCTACACCTTC
NA | TRBJ2-1 | TRBD1 | TRBV28 | 14 | CASRPQGGTNEQFF | TGTGCCAGCAGACCACAGGGGGGAACGAATGAGCAGTTCTTC
NA | TRBJ2-5 | NA | TRBV5-6 | 17 | CASSLDSGRAIQETQYF | TGTGCCAGCAGCCTCGACTCGGGCAGGGCAATCCAAGAGACCCAGTACTTC
NA | TRBJ1-2 | TRBD1 | TRBV24-1 | 14 | CATRGTGIFNGYTF | TGTGCCACACGAGGGACAGGGATTTTTAATGGCTACACCTTC
NA | TRBJ2-5 | TRBD1 | TRBV19 | 16 | CASSTPRGRGRETQYF | TGTGCCAGTAGTACCCCCCGGGGCAGGGGGCGGGAGACCCAGTACTTC
NA | TRBJ1-2 | TRBD1 | TRBV10-2 | 24 | CASSESDLLVVLWDRTPTNYGYTF | TGCGCCAGCAGTGAGTCAGATCTTTTGGTTGTTTTATGGGACAGGACACCCACTAACTATGGCTACACCTTC
NA | TRBJ2-7 | TRBD1 | TRBV7-6 | 16 | CASSLDSGTGGDEQYF | TGTGCCAGCAGCTTGGATAGCGGGACAGGGGGCGACGAGCAGTACTTC
NA | TRBJ1-6 | TRBD1 | TRBV28 | 14 | CASSFGGGGSPLHF | TGTGCCAGCAGTTTCGGAGGGGGCGGTTCACCCCTCCACTTT
once | TRBJ1-5 | NA | TRBV18 | 14 | CASSPGAGNQPQHF | TGTGCCAGCTCACCAGGGGCGGGCAATCAGCCCCAGCATTTT
NA | TRBJ2-1 | TRBD2 | TRBV7-3 | 17 | CASSSRTSGTSYNEQFF | TGTGCCAGCAGCTCCCGAACTAGCGGAACATCCTACAATGAGCAGTTCTTC